The 19 T cell receptor beta chains below were found in one sample sequenced in a study of radiation and T cells in renal cell carcinoma. Data came from immunoSEQ multiplex PCR; TCRdb stores just in-frame clones and leaves some out. The sample holds 45,000 or so clones, roughly 84% seen once. The time point was: baseline pretreatment blood. The treatment: 15 Gy SBRT to primary tumor, nephrectomy 4 weeks later. The sample in question was blood, obtained from a patient whose treatment included radiotherapy and nephrectomy. The receptors originated from a woman in her seventies with renal cell carcinoma.

The J gene is TRBJ2-5, the V gene TRBV5-6; 7 nucleotides line up with TRBD2. This CDR3 spans 15 amino acids. V lost 2 bases, J lost 2 bases, and 6 bases stayed unmatched. The germline V gene encodes CDR1 SGHDT and CDR2 YYEEEE. Here the CDR3 reads CASSFPAGIQETQYF. The CDR3 region has the DNA TGTGCCAGCAGCTTCCCAGCGGGGATACAAGAGACCCAGTACTTC.

J is TRBJ2-7 and V is TRBV9; D could derive from TRBD1 or TRBD2 (7 bases each). Trimming shortened V by 1 base and J by 7 bases, and 12 bases separated the two germline ends. Germline-derived CDR1 and CDR2 are SGDLS and YYNGEE. The length of the CDR3 is 13 residues. The CDR3 is CASSVQGEGEQYF. In DNA, the CDR3 is TGTGCCAGCAGCGTACAGGGGGAGGGGGAGCAGTACTTC.

The chain uses TRBV9 and TRBJ1-3; D remains unclear. V was cut by 0 bases and J by 0 bases, with 13 bases left in between. Germline CDR1 is SGDLS and CDR2 is YYNGEE. The CDR3 length is 17 residues. The CDR3, as DNA: TGTGCCAGCAGCGTAGCGGACTACTTCGGCTCTGGAAACACCATATATTTT. Amino acids: CASSVADYFGSGNTIYF.

J is TRBJ1-2 and V is TRBV28; D gene unclear. V lost 6 bases, J lost 5 bases, and 10 bases lay in between. There are 12 residues in the CDR3. Per the germline V gene, CDR1 is MDHEN and CDR2 is SYDVKM. CDR3 region: CASSLRLYGYTF. CDR3 DNA: TGTGCCAGCAGCCTAAGATTATATGGCTACACCTTC.

The chain joins TRBV4-1 to TRBJ1-2; D remains ambiguous. Trimming left V 0 bases short and J 4 bases short, with 18 bases between. Germline CDR1 MGHRA, CDR2 YSYEKL. This CDR3 has 17 residues. CDR3 sequence reads: CASSQDPGRVDFYGYTF. The CDR3 DNA reads as TGCGCCAGCAGCCAAGATCCCGGTAGGGTGGACTTCTATGGCTACACCTTC.

The rearrangement links TRBV12-5 to TRBJ1-4, with D possibly being TRBD1 (5 bases). V was cut by 4 bases and J by 10 bases, with 13 bases left in between. Germline CDR1 reads LGHNT; CDR2 reads FRNRAP. This CDR3 region has 13 residues. The CDR3: CASGSQVQGKLFF. For the CDR3, the DNA is TGTGCTAGTGGTTCACAGGTCCAGGGAAAACTGTTTTTT.

This clone was seen once. The chain couples TRBV15 to TRBJ1-4; 9 positions agree with TRBD1. This CDR3 has 15 residues. V was clipped by 3 bases and J by 7 bases; unmatched bases: 6. CDR1 is LNHNV and CDR2 is YYDKDF in the germline V gene (reference sequence). This CDR3 reads CATSRGGQGGEKLFF. CDR3 sequence (DNA): TGTGCCACCAGCAGGGGGGGACAGGGAGGTGAAAAACTGTTTTTT.

V and J are TRBV6-6 and TRBJ2-7, with 8 bases aligning to TRBD2. Germline CDR1 is MNHNY and CDR2 is SVGAGI (reference sequence). With V trimmed by 2 bases and J by 4 bases, 7 bases remained unmatched. The CDR3 is made up of 15 amino acids. The CDR3 nucleotides are TGTGCCAGCAGTTACGTATCGGGAGGGAGGTACGAGCAGTACTTC. The encoded protein is CASSYVSGGRYEQYF.

The J gene is TRBJ2-7, the V gene TRBV6-5; D might be TRBD2 (6 bases). The germline V gene encodes CDR1 MNHEY and CDR2 SVGAGI. The CDR3 totals 15 residues. V gave up 4 bases and J gave up 4 bases, with 17 bases separating them. CDR3 sequence reads: CASSFGPGALYEQYF. In nucleotides, the CDR3 is TGTGCCAGCAGTTTCGGACCGGGAGCACTTTACGAGCAGTACTTC.

The rearrangement uses TRBV5-6 and TRBJ1-1; D unclear. Germline V lookup: CDR1 SGHDT, CDR2 YYEEEE. This CDR3 region has 13 residues. V was shortened by 1 base and J by 5 bases, with 9 bases between the two germline ends. CDR3: CASSLWMGTEAFF. CDR3 nucleotides: TGTGCCAGCAGCTTGTGGATGGGGACTGAAGCTTTCTTT.

This chain links TRBV19 with TRBJ1-5, with D possibly matching TRBD1 (6 bases). Looked up from germline, CDR1 is LNHDA and CDR2 is SQIVND (reference sequence). Trimming took off 8 bases at V and 3 bases at J, with 11 bases between the two ends. This CDR3 region has 13 residues. The CDR3 reads CASRGQNNQPQHF. The CDR3 DNA follows: TGTGCCAGTCGTGGACAGAACAATCAGCCCCAGCATTTT.

This clone was recorded only once. The V call is TRBV30, the J call TRBJ1-2; perhaps TRBD1 as D (6 bases). The germline V and J ends were trimmed by 8 bases and 8 bases, with 18 bases remaining between them. The CDR3 totals 12 residues. Germline assignment: CDR1 GTSNPN and CDR2 SVGIG (reference sequence). CDR3 sequence: CAGSQGPWGYTF. For the CDR3, the DNA is TGTGCCGGGTCACAGGGACCGTGGGGCTACACCTTC.

This clone came up once. As DNA, the CDR3 is TGCGCCAGCAGCGACACCTACGAGCAGTACTTC. Encoded protein: CASSDTYEQYF. This chain connects TRBV5-1 to TRBJ2-7; D unresolved. Looked up from germline, CDR1 is SGHRS and CDR2 is YFSETQ. V shed 4 bases and J shed 2 bases, with 4 bases lying between them. This CDR3 comprises 11 residues. Complete variable domain (other parts from reference TRBV5-1 and TRBJ2-7): KAGVTQTPRYLIKTRGQQVTLSCSPISGHRSVSWYQQTPGQGLQFLFEYFSETQRNKGNFPGRFSGRQFSNSRSEMNVSTLELGDSALYLCASSDTYEQYFGPGTRLTVT.

The genes are TRBV15 and TRBJ2-3; 11 bases agree with TRBD1. Germline CDR1 reads LNHNV; CDR2 reads YYDKDF (reference sequence). The CDR3 extends over 16 amino acids. Losses at the gene ends were 5 bases for V and 5 bases for J; bases not matched to a gene: 9. As DNA, the CDR3 is TGTGCCACCAGCGGGAAGGACAGGGGGCTTCAAGATACGCAGTATTTT. Translated: CATSGKDRGLQDTQYF.

The gene calls are TRBV19 and TRBJ2-6, with D perhaps TRBD1 (5 bases). In germline, CDR1 is LNHDA, CDR2 SQIVND (reference sequence). This CDR3 has 14 residues. Trimming removed 5 bases at V and 1 base at J, with 6 bases between. The CDR3 DNA reads as TGTGCCAGTAGTCCAGGGTCTGGGGCCAACGTCCTGACTTTC. Protein: CASSPGSGANVLTF.

This chain connects TRBV6-5 to TRBJ2-7, with 7 bases that match TRBD2. Germline values: CDR1 MNHEY, CDR2 SVGAGI. The junction had 5 bases not matched to a gene; V was cut back by 4 bases and J by 2 bases. The CDR3 sequence is 14 residues long. CDR3 nucleotides: TGTGCCAGCAGTTCTAGCGGTACCCCCTACGAGCAGTACTTC. Translating gives CASSSSGTPYEQYF.

This chain uses TRBV5-4 with TRBJ2-3; possibly TRBD2 for D (6 bases). The CDR3 is 15 residues long. Germline V gives CDR1 SGHNT, CDR2 YYREEE (reference sequence). Between the trimmed V and J ends, which lost 4 bases and 4 bases, there was a span of 16 bases. CDR3 region: CASSPRAGGADTQYF. CDR3 DNA: TGTGCCAGCAGCCCACGCGCCGGGGGAGCAGATACGCAGTATTTT.

This clone has only a few counts. The V gene is TRBV9, the J gene TRBJ2-7; D not certain. Trimming took off 4 bases at V and 2 bases at J, with 1 base between the two ends. This CDR3 is built from 10 residues. Germline-derived CDR1 and CDR2 are SGDLS and YYNGEE. CDR3 in amino acids: CASSPYEQYF. The CDR3 DNA reads TGTGCCAGCAGCCCCTACGAGCAGTACTTC.

The gene calls are TRBV15 and TRBJ1-4, with a weak D call TRBD1 (5 bases). Deletions cut 0 bases from V and 12 bases from J, with 17 bases between. CDR1 is LNHNV and CDR2 is YYDKDF in the germline V gene (reference sequence). The CDR3 length is 15 residues. The CDR3 sequence: CATSRDRAGLGELFF. The CDR3 DNA reads as TGTGCCACCAGCAGAGATCGAGCTGGCCTGGGGGAACTGTTTTTT.